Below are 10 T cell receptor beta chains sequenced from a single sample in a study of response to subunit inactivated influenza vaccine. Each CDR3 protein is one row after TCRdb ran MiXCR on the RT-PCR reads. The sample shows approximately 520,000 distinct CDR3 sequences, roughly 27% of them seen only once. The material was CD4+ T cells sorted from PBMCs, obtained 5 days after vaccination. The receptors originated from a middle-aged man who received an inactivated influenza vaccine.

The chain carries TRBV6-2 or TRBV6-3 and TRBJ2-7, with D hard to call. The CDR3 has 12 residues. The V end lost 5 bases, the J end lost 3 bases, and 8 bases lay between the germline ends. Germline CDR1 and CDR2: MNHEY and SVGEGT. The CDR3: CASSQIFYEQYF. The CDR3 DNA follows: TGTGCCAGCAGTCAGATCTTCTACGAGCAGTACTTC.

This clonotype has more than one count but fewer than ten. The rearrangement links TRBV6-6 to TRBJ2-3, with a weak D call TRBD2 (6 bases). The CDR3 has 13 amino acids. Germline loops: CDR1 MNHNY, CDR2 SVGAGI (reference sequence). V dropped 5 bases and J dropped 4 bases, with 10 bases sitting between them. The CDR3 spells CASSPREADTQYF. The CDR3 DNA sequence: TGTGCCAGCAGTCCTAGGGAGGCAGATACGCAGTATTTT.

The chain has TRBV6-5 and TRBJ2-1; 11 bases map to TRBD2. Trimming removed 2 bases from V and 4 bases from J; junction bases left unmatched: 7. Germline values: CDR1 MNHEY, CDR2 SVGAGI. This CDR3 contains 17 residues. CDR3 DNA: TGTGCCAGCAGTTACCCGACCACTAGCGGGAGATACAATGAGCAGTTCTTC. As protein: CASSYPTTSGRYNEQFF.

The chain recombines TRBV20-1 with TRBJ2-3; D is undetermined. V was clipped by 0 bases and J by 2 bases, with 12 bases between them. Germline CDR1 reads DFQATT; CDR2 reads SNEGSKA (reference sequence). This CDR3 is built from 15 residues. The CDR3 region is CSARDPVYNTDTQYF. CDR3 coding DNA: TGCAGTGCTAGAGATCCTGTCTACAACACAGATACGCAGTATTTT.

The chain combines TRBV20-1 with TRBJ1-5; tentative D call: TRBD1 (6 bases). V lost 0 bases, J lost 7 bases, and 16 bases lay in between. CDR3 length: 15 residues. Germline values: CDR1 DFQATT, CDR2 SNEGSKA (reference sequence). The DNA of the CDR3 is TGCAGTGCTAGAGATCCCACAGGGAGGAACCAGCCCCAGCATTTT. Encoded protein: CSARDPTGRNQPQHF.

The CDR3, as DNA: TGTGCCATCAGTGGGAGGGGACTAGCGGGAGCCTACAATGAGCAGTTCTTC. The encoded protein is CAISGRGLAGAYNEQFF. The V call is TRBV10-3, the J call TRBJ2-1, with 14 bases matching TRBD2. V was pared by 4 bases and J by 2 bases, with 4 bases of the junction left unmatched. Per the germline V gene, CDR1 is ENHRY and CDR2 is SYGVKD. The CDR3 is 17 amino acids.

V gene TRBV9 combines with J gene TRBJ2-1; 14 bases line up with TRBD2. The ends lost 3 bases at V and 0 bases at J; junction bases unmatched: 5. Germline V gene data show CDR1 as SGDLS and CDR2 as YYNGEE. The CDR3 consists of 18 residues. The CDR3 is CASSGGLAGASSYNEQFF. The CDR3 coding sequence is TGTGCCAGCAGCGGGGGACTAGCGGGGGCCAGCTCCTACAATGAGCAGTTCTTC.

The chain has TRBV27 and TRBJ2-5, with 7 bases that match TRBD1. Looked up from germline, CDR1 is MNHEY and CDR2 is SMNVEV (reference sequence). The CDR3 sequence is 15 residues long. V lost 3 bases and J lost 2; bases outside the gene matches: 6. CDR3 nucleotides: TGTGCCAGCAGTTTGGACAGGAGAGCTCAAGAGACCCAGTACTTC. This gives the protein CASSLDRRAQETQYF.

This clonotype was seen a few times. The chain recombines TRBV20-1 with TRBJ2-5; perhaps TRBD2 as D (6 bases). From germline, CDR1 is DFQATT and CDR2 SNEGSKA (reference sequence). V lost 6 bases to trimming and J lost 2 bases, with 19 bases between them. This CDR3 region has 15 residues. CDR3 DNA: TGCAGTGCCACCCGGAGGGGACCATTTCAAGAGACCCAGTACTTC. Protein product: CSATRRGPFQETQYF.

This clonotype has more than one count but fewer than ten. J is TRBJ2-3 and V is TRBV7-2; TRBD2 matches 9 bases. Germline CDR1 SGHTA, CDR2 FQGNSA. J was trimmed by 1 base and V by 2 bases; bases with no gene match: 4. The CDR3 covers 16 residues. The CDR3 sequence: CASSLIAGARTDTQYF. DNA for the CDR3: TGTGCCAGCAGCTTAATAGCGGGGGCTCGCACAGATACGCAGTATTTT.